The 26 T cell receptor beta chains given below trace back to one sample, sequenced in a study of T cell repertoires in cytomegalovirus infection. For these TCRs, the target antigens are not known. One entry per CDR3 protein results from TCRdb running MiXCR on the reads. The sample has about 310,000 distinct CDR3 sequences; roughly 25% are singletons. The material was cultured PBMCs, obtained from culture after CMV antigen stimulation. These receptors originate from a human donor in good health (CMV status not recorded). Some clones in this sample may be carry-over from other donors' samples.

This clonotype was detected a few times. This chain links TRBV4-1 with TRBJ2-1; the match to TRBD2 covers 11 bases. This CDR3 is built from 18 residues. V was pared by 1 base and J by 3 bases, with 8 bases of the junction left unmatched. The germline gives CDR1 MGHRA, CDR2 YSYEKL. CDR3 DNA: TGCGCCAGCAGCCAAGTTTTGACTAGCGGGAATCTCTACAATGAGCAGTTCTTC. It yields the protein CASSQVLTSGNLYNEQFF.

The chain carries TRBV28 and TRBJ2-7, with 7 bases identical to TRBD2. Germline values: CDR1 MDHEN, CDR2 SYDVKM. The CDR3 consists of 15 residues. Trimming took 4 bases from V and 4 from J; bases not matched to a gene: 10. The CDR3 DNA is TGTGCCAGCAGTTCCTCGGGGAGGGCTTGGTACGAGCAGTACTTC. As protein: CASSSSGRAWYEQYF.

The chain combines TRBV6-6 with TRBJ2-2; TRBD2 might be the D (5 bases). V lost 4 bases and J 7 bases, leaving 10 bases between the germline ends. The germline gives CDR1 MNHNY, CDR2 SVGAGI (reference sequence). CDR3 length: 13 residues. The CDR3 reads CASSSTSGGELFF. CDR3 in DNA: TGTGCCAGCAGTTCAACTAGTGGCGGGGAGCTGTTTTTT.

This clonotype has at least ten counts. This rearrangement joins TRBV7-2 to TRBJ1-1; unclear D gene. The V gene's germline CDR1 is SGHTA and CDR2 FQGNSA. CDR3 length: 11 residues. Trimming removed 5 bases at V and 3 bases at J, with 4 bases between. The chain's CDR3 is CASSPYTEAFF. The CDR3 DNA reads as TGTGCCAGCAGCCCGTACACTGAAGCTTTCTTT.

The rearrangement links TRBV5-6 to TRBJ1-2, with 7 bases that match TRBD1. This CDR3 region has 14 residues. J gave up 2 bases and V 3 bases, and 4 bases lay outside the gene matches. CDR1 and CDR2 (germline): SGHDT, YYEEEE. The CDR3 region is CASSSGTDNYGYTF. The CDR3 DNA sequence: TGTGCCAGCAGCTCGGGGACAGACAACTATGGCTACACCTTC.

This clonotype occurred many times. The V and J genes are TRBV7-6 and TRBJ2-1; D perhaps matches TRBD2 (6 bases). The CDR3 totals 16 residues. V lost 2 bases and J 0 bases, leaving 11 bases between the germline ends. Germline lookup yields CDR1 SGHVS and CDR2 FNYEAQ. The CDR3 here is CASSLSGQASYNEQFF. CDR3 nucleotide sequence: TGTGCCAGCAGCTTAAGCGGGCAGGCCTCCTACAATGAGCAGTTCTTC.

This clonotype was seen at least ten times. The chain combines TRBV7-2 with TRBJ1-1; weak D call: TRBD1 (6 bases). The germline gives CDR1 SGHTA, CDR2 FQGNSA. The CDR3 spans 14 residues. With 0 bases removed from V and 3 bases from J, the gap between germline ends came to 8 bases. The CDR3 DNA is TGTGCCAGCAGCTTAGCGGGGGCAGACACTGAAGCTTTCTTT. Encoded protein: CASSLAGADTEAFF.

The chain combines TRBV12-3 or TRBV12-4 with TRBJ2-3, with 12 bases lining up with TRBD1. The CDR3 spans 16 residues. V lost 5 bases and J lost 3; bases outside the gene matches: 6. CDR3 nucleotides: TGTGCCAGCAGTCCCGGGACAGGGGGCGGAACAGATACGCAGTATTTT. Translation: CASSPGTGGGTDTQYF.

The V and J genes are TRBV28 and TRBJ2-7; possible D gene TRBD1, 6 bases. Germline CDR1 reads MDHEN; CDR2 reads SYDVKM. The CDR3 length is 14 residues. V was trimmed by 3 bases and J by 2 bases, leaving 11 bases between them. CDR3 bases: TGTGCCAGCAGTTTTCCAGGGGTGACCTACGAGCAGTACTTC. Residues: CASSFPGVTYEQYF.

This clonotype was counted ten times or more. The rearrangement joins TRBV7-2 to TRBJ1-5, with a weak D call TRBD1 (5 bases). This CDR3 region has 14 residues. Per the germline V gene, CDR1 is SGHTA and CDR2 is FQGNSA. Deletions cut 3 bases from V and 3 bases from J, with 9 bases between. Written as DNA, the CDR3 is TGTGCCAGCAGCTTGTCCAGGGACAATCAGCCCCAGCATTTT. Amino acids: CASSLSRDNQPQHF.

Many counts were recorded for this clonotype. This chain joins TRBV27 and TRBJ2-1; D is ambiguous. The CDR3 consists of 14 residues. Germline CDR1 reads MNHEY; CDR2 reads SMNVEV (reference sequence). V lost 4 bases and J lost 2, with 9 bases in between. In nucleotides, the CDR3 is TGTGCCAGCAGTTGGGTTAGTACCTACAATGAGCAGTTCTTC. It translates to CASSWVSTYNEQFF.

V gene TRBV7-9 combines with J gene TRBJ2-5; D assignment may be TRBD1 or TRBD2 (5 bases each). Germline values: CDR1 SEHNR, CDR2 FQNEAQ (reference sequence). The ends were cut back, 4 bases at V and 5 bases at J, with 14 bases in the middle. CDR3 length equals 14 residues. CDR3 sequence (DNA): TGTGCCAGCAGCTATCGCATTGAGGGGGAGACCCAGTACTTC. It encodes CASSYRIEGETQYF.

This clonotype has more than one count but fewer than ten. The chain couples TRBV11-1 to TRBJ1-4; D ambiguous. The CDR3 loop spans 15 amino acids. Between the trimmed V and J ends, which lost 3 bases and 7 bases, there was a span of 15 bases. CDR1 SGHAT and CDR2 FQDESV come from the germline V gene (reference sequence). The CDR3 DNA reads TGTGCCAGCAGCTTGACGGACGGGCGAGTTGAAAAACTGTTTTTT. Protein product: CASSLTDGRVEKLFF.

The V call is TRBV12-3 or TRBV12-4, the J call TRBJ1-1, with TRBD1 matching over 7 bases. V gave up 1 base and J gave up 11 bases; unmatched junction bases: 7. CDR3 size: 13 residues. The CDR3: CASSLVTGMVAFF. In nucleotides, the CDR3 is TGTGCCAGCAGTTTAGTGACAGGGATGGTGGCTTTCTTT.

V gene TRBV6-2 or TRBV6-3 combines with J gene TRBJ1-5; the D gene is possibly TRBD1 (6 bases). V lost 6 bases, J lost 5 bases, and 17 bases lay in between. CDR3 size: 15 residues. CDR1 is MNHEY, CDR2 SVGEGT, per germline. DNA of the CDR3: TGTGCCAGCAGCTTCGACAGGATCATTCATCAGCCCCAGCATTTT. This encodes CASSFDRIIHQPQHF.

This clonotype was detected ten times or more. Relative to the germline gene, one junction end is altered; a read error may explain this. The genes are TRBV7-6 and TRBJ1-1; 8 nucleotides line up with TRBD1. The CDR3 is 15 residues long. Germline V lookup: CDR1 SGHVS, CDR2 FNYEAQ. The CDR3 nucleotides are TGTGCCAGCAGCCTAGCAGGGGGCCCGGCGGGTGAAGCTTTCTTT. Translation: CASSLAGGPAGEAFF. The full variable domain, rest sourced from reference TRBV7-6 and TRBJ1-1, is GAGVSQSPRYKVTKRGQDVALRCDPISGHVSLYWYRQALGQGPEFLTYFNYEAQQDKSGLPNDRFSAERPEGSISTLTIQRTEQRDSAMYRCASSLAGGPAGEAFFGQGTRLTVV.

This chain links TRBV10-3 with TRBJ2-7; 14 bases agree with TRBD2. Germline CDR1 reads ENHRY; CDR2 reads SYGVKD. V was clipped by 2 bases and J by 3 bases; unmatched bases: 0. CDR3 length: 15 residues. The CDR3, as DNA: TGTGCCATCAGTGAGGGACTAGCGGGAGGCTACGAGCAGTACGTC. As protein: CAISEGLAGGYEQYV.

This sequence joins TRBV20-1 and TRBJ2-3; 11 bases line up with TRBD2. Germline CDR1 reads DFQATT; CDR2 reads SNEGSKA (reference sequence). V was pared by 1 base and J by 3 bases, with 9 bases of the junction left unmatched. The CDR3 is 17 amino acids. Here the CDR3 DNA reads TGCAGTGCTAGAGGTGCGGCTAGCGGGAGGATAACAGATACGCAGTATTTT. Protein product: CSARGAASGRITDTQYF.

The chain has TRBV7-3 and TRBJ2-3; D call uncertain. V was cut by 8 bases and J by 2 bases, with 11 bases left in between. This CDR3 contains 13 residues. In germline, CDR1 is SGHTA, CDR2 FQGTGA. The CDR3 DNA follows: TGTGCCAGCGCCGCCCATAACACAGATACGCAGTATTTT. Its protein product is CASAAHNTDTQYF.

CDR3 DNA sequence: TGTGCCAGCAGTGAAGTTATGAAGGGAAGCAGGGTAGCGTCCTACAATGAGCAGTTCTTC. It codes for CASSEVMKGSRVASYNEQFF. The rearrangement uses TRBV6-1 and TRBJ2-1; D might be TRBD1 or TRBD2, each matching 5 bases. The ends were cut back, 1 base at V and 1 base at J, with 23 bases in the middle. From germline, CDR1 is MNHNS and CDR2 SASEGT. This CDR3 has 20 residues.

This clonotype appeared a few times. This chain joins TRBV7-2 and TRBJ1-2, with TRBD1 as a possible D gene (5 bases). Germline V lookup: CDR1 SGHTA, CDR2 FQGNSA. The CDR3 length is 15 residues. V gave up 0 bases and J gave up 8 bases, with 16 bases separating them. CDR3 nucleotides: TGTGCCAGCAGCTTAGCCTGGGGGACTATGAAAGGCTACACCTTC. It codes for CASSLAWGTMKGYTF.

V and J are TRBV7-6 and TRBJ2-1; TRBD2 matches 8 bases. The CDR3 extends over 16 amino acids. CDR1 is SGHVS and CDR2 is FNYEAQ in the germline V gene. Trimming took 0 bases from V and 7 from J; bases not matched to a gene: 8. In nucleotides, the CDR3 is TGTGCCAGCAGCTTAGCGTTCCCGGGAGGGGGAAATGAGCAGTTCTTC. Protein product: CASSLAFPGGGNEQFF.

This clonotype was seen repeatedly, ten times or more. The chain employs TRBV7-2 and TRBJ1-3; no definite D call. The ends were cut back, 5 bases at V and 0 bases at J, with 11 bases in the middle. Per germline, CDR1 SGHTA and CDR2 FQGNSA. This CDR3 contains 15 residues. The CDR3: CASSPSRSSGNTIYF. CDR3 nucleotides: TGTGCCAGCAGCCCGTCTCGGAGCTCTGGAAACACCATATATTTT.

This clonotype has more than one count but fewer than ten. The chain uses TRBV7-2 and TRBJ1-5, with D possibly TRBD1 on 5 matching bases. The germline gives CDR1 SGHTA, CDR2 FQGNSA. Trimming removed 5 bases at V and 1 base at J, with 12 bases between. The CDR3 spans 15 residues. The CDR3 DNA is TGTGCCAGCAGCCGGACGACAGTGAGCAATCAGCCCCAGCATTTT. Translated: CASSRTTVSNQPQHF.

The J gene is TRBJ2-1, the V gene TRBV9; D is perhaps TRBD1 (6 bases). CDR1 and CDR2 (germline): SGDLS, YYNGEE. This CDR3 comprises 14 residues. V lost 6 bases and J 8 bases, leaving 18 bases between the germline ends. DNA of the CDR3: TGTGCCAGCACTGGTAGCTATCAGGGGCATGAGCAGTTCTTC. Residues: CASTGSYQGHEQFF.

This chain joins TRBV6-6 and TRBJ1-1, with 7 nucleotides matching TRBD1. Losses at the gene ends were 6 bases for V and 5 bases for J; bases not matched to a gene: 12. CDR1 is MNHNY and CDR2 is SVGAGI in the germline V gene (reference sequence). The CDR3 length is 15 residues. CDR3 in amino acids: CASSEIQGRRTEAFF. The CDR3 DNA sequence: TGTGCCAGCAGCGAGATACAGGGGCGGAGGACTGAAGCTTTCTTT.